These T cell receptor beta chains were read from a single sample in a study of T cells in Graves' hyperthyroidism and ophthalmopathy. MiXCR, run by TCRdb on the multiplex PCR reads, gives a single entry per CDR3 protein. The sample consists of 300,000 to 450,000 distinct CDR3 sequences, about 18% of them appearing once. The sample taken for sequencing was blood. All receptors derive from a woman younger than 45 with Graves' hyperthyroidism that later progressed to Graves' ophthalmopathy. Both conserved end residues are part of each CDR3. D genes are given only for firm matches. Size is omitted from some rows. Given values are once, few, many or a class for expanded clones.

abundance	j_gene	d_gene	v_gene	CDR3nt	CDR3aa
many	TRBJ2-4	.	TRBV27	TGTGCCAGCAGTTTCACGTGGATGGGGGCTCTGACCAAAAACATTCAGTACTTC	CASSFTWMGALTKNIQYF
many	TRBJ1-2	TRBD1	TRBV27	TGTGCCAGCAGTTTATCAGGACAGGGGAACTATGGCTACACCTTC	CASSLSGQGNYGYTF
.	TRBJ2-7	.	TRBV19	TGTGCCAGTAGTATTTTTGGGGGGTTTGAGGTAAATGAGCAGTACTTC	CASSIFGGFEVNEQYF
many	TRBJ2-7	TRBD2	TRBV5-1	TGCGCCAGCAGCTTTTTTAGCGGGGCAGCCTACGAGCAGTACTTC	CASSFFSGAAYEQYF
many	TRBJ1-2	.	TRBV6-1	TGTGCCAGCAGTTTAGGACAGCCCTATGGCTACACCTTC	CASSLGQPYGYTF
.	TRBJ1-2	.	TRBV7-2	TGTGCCAGCAGCTTAGGGAGGTGGGGGCGAAACTATGGCTACACCTTC	CASSLGRWGRNYGYTF
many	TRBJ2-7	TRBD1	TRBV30	TGTGCCTGGACGGGACAGACCTACGAGCAGTACTTC	CAWTGQTYEQYF
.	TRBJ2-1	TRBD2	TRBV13	TGTGCCAGCAGACCGGGACTAGCGGGAATTGAGCAGTTCTTC	CASRPGLAGIEQFF
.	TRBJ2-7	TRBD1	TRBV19	TGTGCCAGTAGTATAAGCGGGACAGGGACCTACGAGCAGTACTTC	CASSISGTGTYEQYF
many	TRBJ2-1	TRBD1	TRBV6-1	TGTGCCAGCAGGCGTGACAGGGATTCCTACAATGAGCAGTTCTTC	CASRRDRDSYNEQFF
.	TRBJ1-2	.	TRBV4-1	TGCGCCAGCAGCCTCCTTGTTGGTGGCCCTAACTATGGCTACACCTTC	CASSLLVGGPNYGYTF
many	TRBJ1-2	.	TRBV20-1	TGCAGTGCGGGACATAACGTCTACACCTTC	CSAGHNVYTF
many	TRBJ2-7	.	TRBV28	TGTGCCAGCAGTTTATGGGGCTCCTACGAGCAGTACTTC	CASSLWGSYEQYF
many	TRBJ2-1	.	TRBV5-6	TGTGCCAGCAGCCCTAGTGCAGACCAAACAATAAATGAGCAGTTCTTC	CASSPSADQTINEQFF
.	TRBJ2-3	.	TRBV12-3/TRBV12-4	TGTGCCAGCACCGAACGGGGGGTGGGGGCGACAGATACGCAGTATTTT	CASTERGVGATDTQYF
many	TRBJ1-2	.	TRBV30	TGTGCCTGGTTCGTTCCTAGCTATGGCTACACCTTC	CAWFVPSYGYTF
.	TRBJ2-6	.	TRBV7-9	TGTGCCAGCAGCTTAGCTGGCCGCGCTCCCCTCTCTGGGGCCAACGTCCTGACTTTC	CASSLAGRAPLSGANVLTF
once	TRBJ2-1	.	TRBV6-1	TGTGCCAGCAATAGTGTGGGGGTTTACAATGAGCAGTTCTTC	CASNSVGVYNEQFF
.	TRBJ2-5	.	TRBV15	TGTGCCACCAGCCTCCACATGGACATGCAGGGGGAGACCCAGTACTTC	CATSLHMDMQGETQYF
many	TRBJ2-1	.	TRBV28	TGTGCCAGCAGTGTCCCCTACTACAATGAGCAGTTCTTC	CASSVPYYNEQFF
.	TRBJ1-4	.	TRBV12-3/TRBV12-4	.	CASSLRDSAFFGQGGEKLFF
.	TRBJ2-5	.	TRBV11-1	TGTGCCAGCAGTCCCAGTTGGTTCGGGGACTTC	CASSPSWFGDF
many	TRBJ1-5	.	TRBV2	TGTGCCAGCCGGACTCGGGGCATAAATCAGCCCCAGCATTTT	CASRTRGINQPQHF
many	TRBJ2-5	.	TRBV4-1	TGCGCCAGCAGCCCCTTGAGTTTGAGCGAGGGAGAGACCCAGTACTTC	CASSPLSLSEGETQYF
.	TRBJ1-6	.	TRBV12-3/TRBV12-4	TGTGCCAGCAGTTCCCAAGTTGGGTCCGATTCACCCCTCCACTTT	CASSSQVGSDSPLHF
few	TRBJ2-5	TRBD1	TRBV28	TGTGCCAGCAGTTCCAACAGGGGACGAGAGACCCAGTACTTC	CASSSNRGRETQYF
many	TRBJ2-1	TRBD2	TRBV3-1	TGTGCCAGCAGCCCACTTACTAGCGGCTCCTACAATGAGCAGTTCTTC	CASSPLTSGSYNEQFF
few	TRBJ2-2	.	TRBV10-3	TGTGCCACCCCTGCGGAGGAGAATGCGAACACCGGGGAGCTGTTTTTT	CATPAEENANTGELFF
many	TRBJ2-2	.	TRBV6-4	TGTGCCAGCAGTGAAGGCATGGACACCGGGGAGCTGTTTTTT	CASSEGMDTGELFF
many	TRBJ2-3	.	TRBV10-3	TGTGCCATCAGTGAGTCGACAGGTGTGGATACGCAGTATTTT	CAISESTGVDTQYF
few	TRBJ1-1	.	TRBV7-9	TGTGCCAGCAGCTTACTTTCGGTCGGACAGCTTGAAGCTTTCTTT	CASSLLSVGQLEAFF
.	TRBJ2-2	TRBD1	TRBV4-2	TGTGCCAGCAGCCGGGGACAGATTACCGGGGAGCTGTTTTTT	CASSRGQITGELFF
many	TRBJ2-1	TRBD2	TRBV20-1	TGCAGTGGTGGACTAGCGGGATCAGGGGACAATGAGCAGTTCTTC	CSGGLAGSGDNEQFF
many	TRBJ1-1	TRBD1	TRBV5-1	TGCGCCAGCAGCTTGGTTACTTGGGGACAGGGGGAAGCTTTCTTT	CASSLVTWGQGEAFF
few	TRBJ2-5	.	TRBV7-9	TGTGCCAGCAGCTCGCGGACGACTAGAAACCAAGAGACCCAGTACTTC	CASSSRTTRNQETQYF
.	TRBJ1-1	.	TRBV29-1	TGCAGCGTTGAGGGGATGATGAACACTGAAGCTTTCTTT	CSVEGMMNTEAFF
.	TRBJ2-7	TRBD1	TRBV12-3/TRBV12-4	TGTGCCAGCAGTTTGGGGACAGGGGGCTTGTTCGAGCAGTACTTC	CASSLGTGGLFEQYF
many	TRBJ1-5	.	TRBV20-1	TGCAGTGCTAGTGAGGCGTACTTCGACTTTAGCAATCAGCCCCAGCATTTT	CSASEAYFDFSNQPQHF
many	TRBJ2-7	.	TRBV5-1	TGCGCCAGCAGCTTGGCGTCCGGGGTCATCGAGGAGCAGTACTTC	CASSLASGVIEEQYF
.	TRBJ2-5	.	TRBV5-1	TGCGCCAGCAGCCTTAGGGTCCCCGGGGAGACCCAGTACTTC	CASSLRVPGETQYF
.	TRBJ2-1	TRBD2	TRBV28	TGTGCCAGCAGTCCCATCTTCCTAGCGGGAGGCTCCAATGAGCAGTTCTTC	CASSPIFLAGGSNEQFF
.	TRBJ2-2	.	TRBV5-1	TGCGCCAGCAGCCCCACAGGGCCGAACACCGGGGAGCTGTTTTTT	CASSPTGPNTGELFF
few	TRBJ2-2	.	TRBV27	TGTGCCTCCAGTTTAGTCGCCGGGGAGCTGTTTTTT	CASSLVAGELFF
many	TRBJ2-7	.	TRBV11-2	TGTGCCAGCAGCCCCATAGAGGCCCCCCTCGAGCAGTACTTC	CASSPIEAPLEQYF
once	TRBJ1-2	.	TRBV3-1	TGTGCCAGCAGCCAAGATACTGGACTCTATGGCTACACCTTC	CASSQDTGLYGYTF
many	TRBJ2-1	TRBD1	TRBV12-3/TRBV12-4	TGTGCCAGTTCGTCCGGGACAGGCAATGAGCAGTTCTTC	CASSSGTGNEQFF
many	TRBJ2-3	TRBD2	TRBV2	TGTGCCAGCAGTGATTTCCGGGAGGGGGCAGATACGCAGTATTTT	CASSDFREGADTQYF
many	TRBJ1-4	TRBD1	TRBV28	TGTGCCAGCAGTTTAGCCGGGACAGGGAATAATGAAAAACTGTTTTTT	CASSLAGTGNNEKLFF
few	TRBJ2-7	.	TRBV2	TGTGCCAGCAGGGGCTACCACGGATCCTCCTACGAGCAGTACTTC	CASRGYHGSSYEQYF
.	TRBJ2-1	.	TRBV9	TGTGCCAGCAGCGTTACCGTGTTCAACAATGAGCAGTTCTTC	CASSVTVFNNEQFF
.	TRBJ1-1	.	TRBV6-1	TGTGCCAGCAGATCAGGGGCCATAGGCGCTGAAGCTTTCTTT	CASRSGAIGAEAFF